One sample yielded the 20 T cell receptor beta chains listed below, sequenced in a study of control samples from healthy donors and cancer patients. Sequenced by immunoSEQ multiplex PCR; TCRdb stores in-frame clones only, minus some. Counted here are 100,000 to 150,000 clones, around nine tenths occurring once; the ten biggest clones make up roughly 7.8%. The sequenced sample was PBMCs. The receptors originated from a man between 50 and 59 years old with head and neck cancer.

The rearrangement links TRBV3-1 (or the pseudogene TRBV3-2) to TRBJ2-1; maybe TRBD1 (6 bases). The CDR3 loop spans 17 amino acids. Germline lookup yields CDR1 LGHDT and CDR2 YNNKEL (reference sequence). Trimming stripped 2 bases from V and 3 bases from J, with 17 bases between. In DNA form, the CDR3 reads TGTGCCAGCAGCCAATCCCTTGGACGGGACATCTACAATGAGCAGTTCTTC. Translation: CASSQSLGRDIYNEQFF.

J is TRBJ2-2 and V is TRBV19; the D gene could be TRBD1 or TRBD2 (5 bases each). This CDR3 has 14 amino acids. Germline V CDR1 and CDR2: LNHDA, SQIVND (reference sequence). Trimming left V 4 bases short and J 2 bases short, with 8 bases between. CDR3 DNA: TGTGCCAGTAGTACCCGGGGCAACACCGGGGAGCTGTTTTTT. Translated, it gives CASSTRGNTGELFF.

This chain uses TRBV11-2 with TRBJ2-1; the D gene is possibly TRBD2 (5 bases). Trimming removed 5 bases at V and 10 bases at J, with 21 bases between. Germline loops: CDR1 SGHAT, CDR2 FQNNGV. The length of the CDR3 is 15 residues. DNA of the CDR3: TGTGCCAGCAGCACCCGGGATTTCCCGATCAGGGAGCAGTTCTTC. Its protein product is CASSTRDFPIREQFF.

This chain joins TRBV2 and TRBJ1-1; maybe TRBD1 (6 bases). Germline V gene lookup returns CDR1 SNHLY and CDR2 FYNNEI. V lost 9 bases, J lost 4 bases, and 18 bases lay in between. This CDR3 is 14 amino acids long. CDR3 bases: TGTGCCAGTTACGACAGGATCTCGGGCACTGAAGCTTTCTTT. Translating gives CASYDRISGTEAFF.

This chain connects TRBV5-1 to TRBJ1-6; weak D call: TRBD1 (5 bases). In germline, CDR1 is SGHRS, CDR2 YFSETQ. The V end was cut by 2 bases, the J end by 14 bases, with 14 bases between. This CDR3 region has 13 residues. CDR3 loop: CASSFEDSQALHF. The CDR3 region has the DNA TGCGCCAGCAGCTTCGAAGACAGCCAGGCCCTCCACTTT.

The chain joins TRBV6-5 to TRBJ1-2; 9 bases map to TRBD1. The CDR3 is made up of 14 amino acids. Germline CDR1 MNHEY, CDR2 SVGAGI. V lost 6 bases to trimming and J lost 3 bases; unmatched junction nucleotides: 5. The CDR3 region has the DNA TGTGCCAGCAGGAGAACAGGGGGCGACTATGGCTACACCTTC. Protein product: CASRRTGGDYGYTF.

The chain links TRBV5-1 to TRBJ1-1; TRBD1 aligns across 9 bases. Trimming took 5 bases from V and 5 from J; bases not matched to a gene: 4. Germline lookup yields CDR1 SGHRS and CDR2 YFSETQ. This CDR3 contains 13 residues. CDR3 bases: TGCGCCAGCAGGACAGGGGGTAGTACTGAAGCTTTCTTT. Translating gives CASRTGGSTEAFF.

This clone was observed once. V and J are TRBV28 and TRBJ2-2; perhaps TRBD2 as D (6 bases). The V gene lost 7 bases and the J gene lost 6 bases, with 12 bases spanning the gap. This CDR3 is 13 amino acids long. The germline V gene has CDR1 MDHEN and CDR2 SYDVKM. CDR3 sequence: CASNRERAGELFF. CDR3 nucleotide sequence: TGTGCCAGCAATCGGGAGAGGGCCGGGGAGCTGTTTTTT.

The chain carries TRBV5-8 and TRBJ2-7, with a tentative D call TRBD2 (7 bases). Germline V gives CDR1 SGHTS, CDR2 YDEGEE. Trimming removed 0 bases from V and 0 bases from J, with 16 bases in between. The CDR3 extends over 17 amino acids. CDR3 protein: CASSLGFSGTLSYEQYF. The CDR3 DNA reads as TGTGCCAGCAGCTTGGGGTTCAGCGGGACACTCTCCTACGAGCAGTACTTC.

The chain couples TRBV7-2 to TRBJ1-2; possibly TRBD1 for D (6 bases). The germline V gene encodes CDR1 SGHTA and CDR2 FQGNSA. V shed 5 bases and J shed 7 bases, with 20 bases lying between them. This CDR3 is built from 15 residues. The CDR3 reads CASSPAPGQAAGYTF. CDR3 coding DNA: TGTGCCAGCAGCCCAGCACCGGGACAAGCTGCTGGCTACACCTTC.

The chain carries TRBV29-1 and TRBJ2-3, with TRBD1 matching over 10 bases. V gave up 6 bases and J gave up 0 bases; unmatched junction bases: 9. This CDR3 contains 16 residues. Germline CDR1 and CDR2: SQVTM and ANQGSEA. As DNA, the CDR3 is TGCAGCGTCACCGGGACAGGGGAAACTAGCACAGATACGCAGTATTTT. This encodes CSVTGTGETSTDTQYF.

The J gene is TRBJ2-1, the V gene TRBV11-3; D possibly matches TRBD1 or TRBD2 (6 bases each). Germline assignment: CDR1 SGHNT and CDR2 YENEEA. Trimming cost V 1 base and J 10 bases, with 8 bases left between them. The CDR3 is 12 amino acids. The CDR3 sequence: CASSLVGGEQFF. DNA for the CDR3: TGTGCCAGCAGCTTAGTGGGGGGCGAGCAGTTCTTC.

This chain joins TRBV6-6 and TRBJ2-1, with 7 positions matching TRBD1. The V segment lost 8 bases and the J segment 6 bases; nucleotides outside the gene matches: 13. The CDR3 is 15 residues long. Germline-derived CDR1 and CDR2 are MNHNY and SVGAGI (reference sequence). CDR3 protein: CASVLRQGAGNEQFF. The CDR3, as DNA: TGTGCCAGCGTCCTTCGACAGGGCGCGGGCAATGAGCAGTTCTTC.

DNA of the CDR3: TGCGCCAGCAGTGAAAGGGGGGATGTCTATAATGAGCAGTTCTTC. It is translated as CASSERGDVYNEQFF. The gene calls are TRBV5-1 and TRBJ2-1, with D possibly called TRBD1 or TRBD2 (6 bases each). V was cut by 5 bases and J by 7 bases, with 19 bases left in between. Germline V CDR1 and CDR2: SGHRS, YFSETQ. This CDR3 has 15 amino acids.

This clone showed up just once. The gene calls are TRBV3-1 (or the pseudogene TRBV3-2) and TRBJ2-2; possibly TRBD1 for D (5 bases). V lost 2 bases and J 2 bases, leaving 6 bases between the germline ends. The CDR3 loop spans 14 amino acids. Germline CDR1 reads LGHDT; CDR2 reads YNNKEL (reference sequence). CDR3 amino acids: CASSQRGNTGELFF. For the CDR3, the DNA is TGTGCCAGCAGCCAAAGGGGAAACACCGGGGAGCTGTTTTTT.

V is TRBV7-2 and J is TRBJ2-3; tentatively, D is TRBD1 or TRBD2 (6 bases each). This CDR3 region has 15 residues. V lost 5 bases and J 11 bases, leaving 23 bases between the germline ends. CDR1 and CDR2 (germline): SGHTA, FQGNSA. This CDR3 is CASSAEGGEGYWQYF. For the CDR3, the DNA is TGTGCCAGCAGCGCAGAGGGGGGCGAGGGCTATTGGCAGTATTTT.

The V gene is TRBV6-5, the J gene TRBJ2-7; perhaps TRBD1 as D (5 bases). Germline V gives CDR1 MNHEY, CDR2 SVGAGI. V was cut by 2 bases and J by 0 bases, with 8 bases left in between. This CDR3 contains 14 residues. The CDR3 spells CASSYRGPSYEQYF. The DNA for the CDR3 is TGTGCCAGCAGTTACAGGGGTCCCTCCTACGAGCAGTACTTC.

The J gene is TRBJ2-7, the V gene TRBV7-9; 7 bases map to TRBD1. V was clipped by 3 bases and J by 3 bases; unmatched bases: 5. Germline V gene sequence: CDR1 SEHNR, CDR2 FQNEAQ (reference sequence). The CDR3 covers 14 residues. The CDR3 is CASSFRDRVYEQYF. CDR3 bases: TGTGCCAGCAGCTTCCGGGACAGAGTCTACGAGCAGTACTTC.

The V call is TRBV5-4, the J call TRBJ1-2; 12 positions agree with TRBD1. Germline V gene data show CDR1 as SGHNT and CDR2 as YYREEE (reference sequence). V was clipped by 4 bases and J by 2 bases; unmatched bases: 3. CDR3 length: 15 residues. The CDR3 DNA is TGTGCCAGCAGCCGGGACAGGGGGCTAAACTATGGCTACACCTTC. It codes for CASSRDRGLNYGYTF.

The J gene is TRBJ2-7, the V gene TRBV28, with D perhaps matching TRBD2 (5 bases). V lost 2 bases and J lost 5, with 13 bases in between. CDR1 and CDR2 from the germline V gene are MDHEN and SYDVKM. This CDR3 is 14 amino acids long. CDR3 in amino acids: CASSLRGLMDEQYF. The CDR3 DNA is TGTGCCAGCAGTTTACGGGGTCTTATGGACGAGCAGTACTTC.